These 26 T cell receptor beta chains share one sample of origin, sequenced in a study of T-cell reconstitution after alpha-beta-depleted transplantation in children. Researchers prepared the TCRbeta library using unique molecular identifiers, the study reports. TCRdb re-called the PCR reads with MiXCR, one entry per CDR3 protein. The sample has fewer than 400,000 distinct CDR3 sequences, approximately 23% seen once; the top ten hold around 9.9%. Sequenced material: PBMCs, mostly from graft donor cells, taken 180 days after TCRalphabeta/CD19-depleted stem cell transplant. The origin of the receptors is a male patient younger than 18 who had a stem cell transplant for acute lymphoblastic leukemia, so the T cells may come from the graft donor.

This clonotype was recorded a few times. V usage is TRBV11-2 and J usage is TRBJ2-1; D ambiguous. The CDR3 consists of 13 residues. Trimming removed 6 bases at V and 2 bases at J, with 8 bases between. CDR1 is SGHAT and CDR2 is FQNNGV in the germline V gene. Here the CDR3 DNA reads TGTGCCAGCAGGATGATCACCTACAATGAGCAGTTCTTC. Its translation is CASRMITYNEQFF.

This clonotype showed up just a few times. The V and J genes are TRBV13 and TRBJ2-1, with 7 bases aligning to TRBD2. V lost 0 bases and J lost 3; bases outside the gene matches: 5. The CDR3 runs 16 residues. Germline V CDR1 and CDR2: PRHDT, FYEKMQ (reference sequence). CDR3 residues: CASSLGGRGFYNEQFF. CDR3 sequence (DNA): TGTGCCAGCAGCTTAGGTGGGAGGGGCTTCTACAATGAGCAGTTCTTC. The variable domain in full, completed from reference TRBV13 and TRBJ2-1, reads AAGVIQSPRHLIKEKRETATLKCYPIPRHDTVYWYQQGPGQDPQFLISFYEKMQSDKGSIPDRFSAQQFSDYHSELNMSSLELGDSALYFCASSLGGRGFYNEQFFGPGTRLTVL.

The chain carries TRBV5-1 and TRBJ2-1; TRBD2 matches 11 bases. After removal of 0 bases from V and 0 bases from J, the junction contained 8 bases not matched to a gene. This CDR3 region has 19 residues. In germline, CDR1 is SGHRS, CDR2 YFSETQ. Here the CDR3 reads CASSLVSGRAGSSYNEQFF. In nucleotides, the CDR3 is TGCGCCAGCAGCTTGGTTAGCGGGAGGGCCGGAAGCTCCTACAATGAGCAGTTCTTC. Together with reference TRBV5-1 and TRBJ2-1, the CDR3 gives the full variable domain: KAGVTQTPRYLIKTRGQQVTLSCSPISGHRSVSWYQQTPGQGLQFLFEYFSETQRNKGNFPGRFSGRQFSNSRSEMNVSTLELGDSALYLCASSLVSGRAGSSYNEQFFGPGTRLTVL.

J is TRBJ1-1 and V is TRBV29-1; the D gene is possibly TRBD1 (5 bases). The V end lost 6 bases, the J end lost 6 bases, and 11 bases lay between the germline ends. Looked up from germline, CDR1 is SQVTM and CDR2 is ANQGSEA. The CDR3 extends over 11 amino acids. The CDR3, as DNA: TGCAGCGTGGACAACCACGCTGAAGCTTTCTTT. Translated: CSVDNHAEAFF.

The rearrangement uses TRBV7-6 and TRBJ2-3, with 15 positions matching TRBD2. Germline lookup yields CDR1 SGHVS and CDR2 FNYEAQ. With V trimmed by 8 bases and J by 0 bases, 12 bases remained unmatched. The CDR3 sequence is 19 residues long. CDR3 region: CASHGLAGGGLTSTDTQYF. In nucleotides, the CDR3 is TGTGCCAGCCATGGACTAGCGGGAGGGGGACTTACGAGCACAGATACGCAGTATTTT. Complete variable domain (other parts from reference TRBV7-6 and TRBJ2-3): GAGVSQSPRYKVTKRGQDVALRCDPISGHVSLYWYRQALGQGPEFLTYFNYEAQQDKSGLPNDRFSAERPEGSISTLTIQRTEQRDSAMYRCASHGLAGGGLTSTDTQYFGPGTRLTVL.

This clonotype occurred a few times. The gene calls are TRBV5-1 and TRBJ1-2, with 9 positions matching TRBD1. In germline, CDR1 is SGHRS, CDR2 YFSETQ. CDR3 size: 15 residues. The junction had 6 bases not matched to a gene; V was cut back by 0 bases and J by 6 bases. The CDR3 sequence is CASSLVLTGGDGYTF. For the CDR3, the DNA is TGCGCCAGCAGCTTGGTACTCACAGGGGGCGATGGCTACACCTTC. The whole variable domain, filled in from reference TRBV5-1 and TRBJ1-2, reads KAGVTQTPRYLIKTRGQQVTLSCSPISGHRSVSWYQQTPGQGLQFLFEYFSETQRNKGNFPGRFSGRQFSNSRSEMNVSTLELGDSALYLCASSLVLTGGDGYTFGSGTRLTVV.

This clonotype was recorded a few times. The gene calls are TRBV7-6 and TRBJ1-5, with TRBD1 identical over 7 bases. The V gene end was trimmed by 2 bases and the J gene end by 0 bases; junction bases not matched to a gene: 16. This CDR3 contains 20 residues. Looked up from germline, CDR1 is SGHVS and CDR2 is FNYEAQ. As DNA, the CDR3 is TGTGCCAGCAGCTTACAAGAACATCAGGGGGGCCTCTATAGCAATCAGCCCCAGCATTTT. Its protein product is CASSLQEHQGGLYSNQPQHF.

This clonotype was seen a handful of times. The chain recombines TRBV4-1 with TRBJ2-7, with D perhaps matching TRBD2 (5 bases). Between the trimmed V and J ends, which lost 1 base and 7 bases, there was a span of 11 bases. The CDR3 loop spans 13 amino acids. The germline CDR1 and CDR2 sequences are MGHRA and YSYEKL. This CDR3 is CASSQVAWREQYF. CDR3 DNA: TGCGCCAGCAGCCAAGTGGCCTGGAGGGAGCAGTACTTC.

This clonotype was picked up a small number of times. The chain recombines TRBV7-9 with TRBJ1-2; D is unresolved. CDR3 length: 11 amino acids. CDR1 and CDR2 (germline): SEHNR, FQNEAQ (reference sequence). V was trimmed by 8 bases and J by 8 bases, leaving 12 bases between them. For the CDR3, the DNA is TGTGCCAGCGGGCTGGGAAAGGGCTACACCTTC. It is translated as CASGLGKGYTF.

Points on this clonotype: One junction end disagrees with the germline gene, perhaps due to a read error. This chain connects TRBV11-1 to TRBJ2-5; TRBD1 matches at 9 bases. CDR3 length: 15 amino acids. The germline V gene encodes CDR1 SGHAT and CDR2 FQDESV (reference sequence). The CDR3 protein is CSSSPRDRDFETQYF. The CDR3 coding sequence is TGTTCCAGCAGCCCCCGGGACAGGGATTTCGAGACCCAGTACTTC.

J is TRBJ2-7 and V is TRBV6-6, with TRBD2 matching 7 bases. V dropped 4 bases and J dropped 2; count of bases not matched to a gene: 2. CDR3 size: 13 residues. The germline V gene encodes CDR1 MNHNY and CDR2 SVGAGI (reference sequence). This CDR3 is CASSWDYPYEQYF. The CDR3 bases are TGTGCCAGCAGTTGGGACTACCCCTACGAGCAGTACTTC.

The chain carries TRBV6-5 and TRBJ2-4, with 8 bases lining up with TRBD2. Germline CDR1 is MNHEY and CDR2 is SVGAGI. After removal of 3 bases from V and 12 bases from J, the junction contained 10 bases not matched to a gene. The CDR3 is 14 residues long. The CDR3, as DNA: TGTGCCAGCAGTTATACCCTTAGCGGGACGGCTCAGTACTTC. Translation: CASSYTLSGTAQYF.

The V call is TRBV6-2 or TRBV6-3, the J call TRBJ2-1; D is unclear. Germline CDR1 MNHEY, CDR2 SVGEGT. Trimming stripped 0 bases from V and 0 bases from J, with 9 bases between. This CDR3 is built from 16 residues. CDR3 DNA sequence: TGTGCCAGCAGTTACTCGAGGCAGCGCTCCTACAATGAGCAGTTCTTC. It specifies CASSYSRQRSYNEQFF.

The V call is TRBV7-9, the J call TRBJ1-4, with D possibly TRBD1 on 6 matching bases. Germline V CDR1 and CDR2: SEHNR, FQNEAQ (reference sequence). The CDR3 length is 15 residues. The ends were cut back, 5 bases at V and 0 bases at J, with 10 bases in the middle. This CDR3 reads CASSPDRSTNEKLFF. The DNA of the CDR3 is TGTGCCAGCAGCCCTGACAGGTCAACTAATGAAAAACTGTTTTTT.

This clonotype was detected a few times. V is TRBV6-1 and J is TRBJ1-5; no clear D. The ends were cut back, 6 bases at V and 5 bases at J, with 14 bases in the middle. The CDR3 spans 14 residues. Germline V gene data show CDR1 as MNHNS and CDR2 as SASEGT. The CDR3 DNA sequence: TGTGCCAGCAGCAAACGGAGGGTGGATCAGCCCCAGCATTTT. Translating gives CASSKRRVDQPQHF.

The V and J genes are TRBV6-4 and TRBJ2-3; D assignment may be TRBD1 or TRBD2 (6 bases each). V lost 0 bases and J lost 11, with 12 bases in between. This CDR3 comprises 13 residues. Per the germline V gene, CDR1 is MRHNA and CDR2 is SNTAGT. CDR3 DNA sequence: TGTGCCAGCAGTGACTCGATAGGGGGGAGGCAGTATTTT. Amino acid sequence: CASSDSIGGRQYF.

CDR3 in DNA: TGCGCCAGCAGCCAAGATAAGGGGTCCAATCAGCCCCAGCATTTT. It specifies CASSQDKGSNQPQHF. The gene calls are TRBV4-1 and TRBJ1-5, with TRBD1 as a possible D gene (5 bases). Germline lookup yields CDR1 MGHRA and CDR2 YSYEKL. The CDR3 loop spans 15 amino acids. Trimming removed 0 bases at V and 3 bases at J, with 9 bases between.

This clonotype has just a few counts. This chain uses TRBV3-1 with TRBJ2-5, with 11 bases identical to TRBD2. The CDR3 is 19 residues long. Germline V gene sequence: CDR1 LGHDT, CDR2 YNNKEL (reference sequence). Trimming removed 1 base from V and 3 bases from J; junction bases left unmatched: 13. The CDR3 DNA is TGTGCCAGCAGCCAAGGATCCCTTAGCGGGAGGGTCCCCAAAGAGACCCAGTACTTC. This gives the protein CASSQGSLSGRVPKETQYF.

The J gene is TRBJ1-1, the V gene TRBV7-3; D gene uncertain. This CDR3 region has 15 residues. V was pared by 5 bases and J by 2 bases, with 15 bases between. From germline, CDR1 is SGHTA and CDR2 FQGTGA. CDR3 coding DNA: TGTGCCAGCAGCCCCCCCGTACAGCTAAACACTGAAGCTTTCTTT. Its protein product is CASSPPVQLNTEAFF.

The table lists this clonotype with a few counts. The V call is TRBV7-9, the J call TRBJ1-1; a possible D gene is TRBD1 (5 bases). CDR3 length: 14 amino acids. Germline CDR1 reads SEHNR; CDR2 reads FQNEAQ (reference sequence). With 3 bases removed from V and 5 bases from J, the gap between germline ends came to 13 bases. CDR3 DNA: TGTGCCAGCAGCTTGGACACGGGTTGGACTGAAGCTTTCTTT. Protein sequence: CASSLDTGWTEAFF.

The genes are TRBV20-1 and TRBJ2-7, with 7 positions matching TRBD1. From germline, CDR1 is DFQATT and CDR2 SNEGSKA (reference sequence). V shed 5 bases, J shed 2 bases, and the junction held 3 bases outside the gene matches. CDR3 length: 12 amino acids. The CDR3 DNA reads as TGCAGTGCTTGGGACAGTCCCTACGAGCAGTACTTC. It codes for CSAWDSPYEQYF.

There are a few counts of this clonotype. The V and J genes are TRBV7-6 and TRBJ2-2; D might be TRBD2 (6 bases). V dropped 5 bases and J dropped 5 bases, with 18 bases sitting between them. The V gene's germline CDR1 is SGHVS and CDR2 FNYEAQ. The CDR3 is made up of 16 amino acids. The CDR3 coding sequence is TGTGCCAGCAGCCCTCAACCCGTGCTAGCGACCGGGGAGCTGTTTTTT. This translates into CASSPQPVLATGELFF.

This clonotype was observed a few times. The chain joins TRBV5-1 to TRBJ2-4, with a tentative D call TRBD1 (6 bases). V shed 2 bases and J shed 6 bases, with 15 bases lying between them. The CDR3 extends over 15 amino acids. Per the germline V gene, CDR1 is SGHRS and CDR2 is YFSETQ. In DNA form, the CDR3 reads TGCGCCAGCAGCTTTACGACTACAGGGTCAAACATTCAGTACTTC. Translated, it gives CASSFTTTGSNIQYF. Drawing the rest from reference TRBV5-1 and TRBJ2-4, the complete variable domain is KAGVTQTPRYLIKTRGQQVTLSCSPISGHRSVSWYQQTPGQGLQFLFEYFSETQRNKGNFPGRFSGRQFSNSRSEMNVSTLELGDSALYLCASSFTTTGSNIQYFGAGTRLSVL.

The CDR3 loop reads CASSQVPTGLAGKITGELFF. CDR3 bases: TGCGCCAGCAGCCAAGTTCCCACAGGACTAGCGGGGAAGATAACCGGGGAGCTGTTTTTT. The chain recombines TRBV4-1 with TRBJ2-2; 12 nucleotides line up with TRBD2. The V gene's germline CDR1 is MGHRA and CDR2 YSYEKL. The V segment lost 1 base and the J segment 5 bases; nucleotides outside the gene matches: 14. This CDR3 is built from 20 residues.

The gene calls are TRBV14 and TRBJ2-7; 10 nucleotides match TRBD2. Per the germline V gene, CDR1 is SGHDN and CDR2 is FVKESK. The trim removed 4 bases at V and 7 bases at J, leaving 4 bases unmatched. The CDR3 consists of 13 residues. The CDR3 DNA follows: TGTGCCAGCAGCCCTCGGACTAGCGGTGAGCAGTACTTC. This encodes CASSPRTSGEQYF.

This clonotype has only a few counts. V is TRBV3-1 and J is TRBJ2-1, with a possible D match to TRBD2 (6 bases). The germline V gene has CDR1 LGHDT and CDR2 YNNKEL (reference sequence). The CDR3 is made up of 13 amino acids. Between the trimmed V and J ends, which lost 4 bases and 15 bases, there was a span of 19 bases. CDR3: CASSPPGLTGVFF. The CDR3 DNA reads as TGTGCCAGCAGCCCCCCAGGACTAACAGGAGTGTTCTTC.